One and the same sample provided the 8 T cell receptor beta chains below, sequenced in a study of OX40 agonist ivuxolimab in advanced cancers. Only in-frame clones appear in the TCRdb table, and some are missing; sequencing was by immunoSEQ multiplex PCR. In the table there are 55,000 to 60,000 clones, 75% to 90% of which are singletons. The sample consisted of CD4+ or CD8+ T cells sorted from blood, taken in a trial of the OX40 agonist ivuxolimab. These receptor sequences come from an adult with an advanced solid tumor such as melanoma, head and neck, liver or kidney cancer.

This chain uses TRBV5-4 with TRBJ2-5, with a possible D match to TRBD2 (6 bases). CDR1 and CDR2 (germline): SGHNT, YYREEE (reference sequence). The CDR3 is 14 residues long. V was pared by 4 bases and J by 0 bases, with 10 bases between. CDR3 DNA: TGTGCCAGCAGCCGGGGAGGTAACCAAGAGACCCAGTACTTC. This gives the protein CASSRGGNQETQYF.

This clone occurred once. V is TRBV21-1 and J is TRBJ1-2. TRBV21-1 is an annotated pseudogene. The CDR3 runs 17 residues. CDR3 in amino acids: CASSNGLGEEGRSGYTF. CDR3 in DNA: TGTGCCAGCAGCAACGGGTTGGGGGAGGAGGGGCGGAGTGGCTACACCTTC.

The chain links TRBV11-3 to TRBJ2-7, with D maybe TRBD2 (6 bases). This CDR3 spans 18 amino acids. V lost 5 bases and J lost 6, with 29 bases in between. Germline V gives CDR1 SGHNT, CDR2 YENEEA. In DNA form, the CDR3 reads TGTGCCAGCAGCAAAGGCATCGGCGGACCCAACGGAGGGACCGAGCAGTACTTC. Its protein product is CASSKGIGGPNGGTEQYF.

A single count supports this clone. The chain carries TRBV11-3 and TRBJ1-3, with D tentatively TRBD1 (5 bases). CDR1 and CDR2 from the germline V gene are SGHNT and YENEEA. V was cut by 1 base and J by 3 bases, with 10 bases left in between. The CDR3 loop spans 15 amino acids. DNA for the CDR3: TGTGCCAGCAGCTTAGCGCCAAGGGGTGGAAACACCATATATTTT. Its translation is CASSLAPRGGNTIYF. Using reference TRBV11-3 and TRBJ1-3 for the parts outside the CDR3, the full variable domain is EAGVVQSPRYKIIEKKQPVAFWCNPISGHNTLYWYLQNLGQGPELLIRYENEEAVDDSQLPKDRFSAERLKGVDSTLKIQPAELGDSAVYLCASSLAPRGGNTIYFGEGSWLTVV.

The chain couples TRBV20-1 to TRBJ2-5; 7 bases align to TRBD2. Germline CDR1 and CDR2: DFQATT and SNEGSKA (reference sequence). The CDR3 has 11 amino acids. The trim removed 3 bases at V and 13 bases at J, leaving 8 bases unmatched. CDR3 loop: CSASFQTSRYF. In nucleotides, the CDR3 is TGCAGTGCTAGCTTCCAGACTAGCAGGTACTTC.

The rearrangement joins TRBV5-4 to TRBJ1-6; D is undetermined. The ends were cut back, 2 bases at V and 10 bases at J, with 16 bases in the middle. The CDR3 spans 15 residues. Germline V lookup: CDR1 SGHNT, CDR2 YYREEE (reference sequence). The CDR3 protein is CASSFLEGGGSPLHF. The CDR3 DNA reads TGTGCCAGCAGCTTTTTGGAGGGCGGAGGATCACCCCTCCACTTT.

This clone was seen a handful of times. The chain links TRBV12-5 to TRBJ1-5, with 7 nucleotides matching TRBD1. Germline values: CDR1 LGHNT, CDR2 FRNRAP. The trim removed 4 bases at V and 5 bases at J, leaving 5 bases unmatched. This CDR3 is 14 amino acids long. The CDR3 loop is CASGSQGWYQPQHF. The CDR3 nucleotides are TGTGCTAGTGGTTCACAGGGGTGGTATCAGCCCCAGCATTTT.

This sequence joins TRBV6-1 and TRBJ2-4; D may correspond to TRBD1 or TRBD2 (6 bases each). From germline, CDR1 is MNHNS and CDR2 SASEGT. Trimming pared 1 base from V and 7 bases from J, leaving 8 bases between. The CDR3 is 13 amino acids. The CDR3 here is CASSEGGGNIQYF. The CDR3 nucleotides are TGTGCCAGCAGTGAAGGAGGGGGGAACATTCAGTACTTC.